One and the same sample provided the 21 T cell receptor beta chains below, sequenced in a study of blood T cells in healthy people across ages. The use of a sample-barcoded 5' primer and a J-beta primer mix characterized a second PCR of about 7 to 12 cycles. TCRdb itself ran the 5' RACE reads through MiXCR, one entry per CDR3 protein. The data contain roughly 1,800,000 distinct CDR3 sequences, just under 50% of them seen just once; the ten biggest clones take up roughly 2%. Sample: blood. These receptor sequences come from a woman aged 35 to 49 in good health.

J is TRBJ2-3 and V is TRBV6-2 or TRBV6-3; 8 bases fit TRBD2. V lost 4 bases to trimming and J lost 5 bases; unmatched junction nucleotides: 5. The germline CDR1 and CDR2 sequences are MNHEY and SVGEGT. The CDR3 sequence is 14 residues long. CDR3 nucleotide sequence: TGTGCCAGCAGTTTTACCGGGACTAGAGATACGCAGTATTTT. This sequence encodes CASSFTGTRDTQYF.

V is TRBV4-2 and J is TRBJ2-3; 9 bases line up with TRBD2. There are 15 residues in the CDR3. Unmatched junction bases numbered 3, after V lost 3 bases and J lost 2 bases. The germline gives CDR1 LGHNA, CDR2 YNFKEQ. The CDR3 sequence: CASSHVAGDTDTQYF. The CDR3 DNA reads as TGTGCCAGCAGCCATGTAGCGGGGGACACAGATACGCAGTATTTT.

The sample holds a few counts of this clonotype. This chain connects TRBV4-1 to TRBJ1-2; tentatively, D is TRBD1 (5 bases). Deletions cut 3 bases from V and 8 bases from J, with 16 bases between. The CDR3 covers 14 residues. Germline CDR1 and CDR2: MGHRA and YSYEKL. The CDR3 DNA sequence: TGCGCCAGCAGCCACTCCCCCAGGGAGGACGGCTACACCTTC. It specifies CASSHSPREDGYTF.

As DNA, the CDR3 is TGTGCCAGCAGTCCACCGACCAGCCGGTGGGGCTACACCTTC. This sequence encodes CASSPPTSRWGYTF. The J gene is TRBJ1-2, the V gene TRBV12-3 or TRBV12-4, with D unclear. The length of the CDR3 is 14 residues. The V and J ends lost 5 bases and 8 bases respectively, with 18 bases between them.

This clonotype was seen a single time. The genes are TRBV12-3 or TRBV12-4 and TRBJ1-2; no clear D. V lost 4 bases, J lost 6 bases, and 18 bases lay in between. This CDR3 has 15 amino acids. The CDR3 DNA reads TGTGCCAGCAGTTCAACTAGCCCCGGGATGGATGGCTACACCTTC. It is translated as CASSSTSPGMDGYTF.

The J gene is TRBJ2-7, the V gene TRBV7-3; D may correspond to TRBD1 or TRBD2 (6 bases each). There are 13 residues in the CDR3. Germline V gene sequence: CDR1 SGHTA, CDR2 FQGTGA. Trimming left V 4 bases short and J 7 bases short, with 14 bases between. The CDR3 DNA is TGTGCCAGCAGCTCCGGGGGCGAGAATGAGCAGTACTTC. Encoded protein: CASSSGGENEQYF.

The CDR3 region has the DNA TGTGCCAGCAGCTTCCGGTCCAGCTCCTACAATGAGCAGTACTTC. Translation: CASSFRSSSYNEQYF. This sequence joins TRBV5-6 and TRBJ2-1; D uncertain. The J call may be mistaken, given a closer DNA end match to TRBJ2-7. The CDR3 spans 15 residues. The germline gives CDR1 SGHDT, CDR2 YYEEEE.

The chain is built from TRBV5-1 and TRBJ1-1; 8 nucleotides match TRBD1. CDR3 length: 16 amino acids. The germline V gene encodes CDR1 SGHRS and CDR2 YFSETQ. V shed 4 bases and J 4 bases; nucleotides not matched to a gene: 12. CDR3 amino acids: CASSPSRGLISTEAFF. Here the CDR3 DNA reads TGCGCCAGCAGCCCTTCCAGGGGGCTGATTTCCACTGAAGCTTTCTTT.

The CDR3 loop is CASSSGGTGGVGELFF. The CDR3 nucleotides read TGCGCCAGCAGCTCTGGAGGGACAGGGGGTGTCGGGGAGCTGTTTTTT. The chain joins TRBV5-1 to TRBJ2-2; 11 nucleotides line up with TRBD1. There are 16 residues in the CDR3. Germline V gene sequence: CDR1 SGHRS, CDR2 YFSETQ. J lost 7 bases, V lost 3 bases, and 8 bases had no gene match.

The chain recombines TRBV5-1 with TRBJ2-3; no firm D call. The CDR3 sequence is 13 residues long. The V and J ends lost 4 bases and 4 bases respectively, with 10 bases between them. Germline V lookup: CDR1 SGHRS, CDR2 YFSETQ. CDR3: CASSHMGPDTQYF. The CDR3, as DNA: TGCGCCAGCAGCCACATGGGCCCAGATACGCAGTATTTT.

This clonotype has more than one count but fewer than ten. The V call is TRBV5-1, the J call TRBJ2-3; 8 bases fit TRBD2. This CDR3 contains 15 residues. Germline V gene sequence: CDR1 SGHRS, CDR2 YFSETQ. With 4 bases clipped from V and 2 bases from J, the junction kept 6 bases outside the gene matches. The CDR3 DNA follows: TGCGCCAGCAGCGGAAGCGGGGGAGACACAGATACGCAGTATTTT. Translated, it gives CASSGSGGDTDTQYF.

This rearrangement joins TRBV7-6 to TRBJ2-7; TRBD2 agrees at 7 bases. CDR3 length: 15 residues. The V gene's germline CDR1 is SGHVS and CDR2 FNYEAQ. V shed 5 bases and J 2 bases; nucleotides not matched to a gene: 9. CDR3 in amino acids: CASSLRWEGTYEQYF. CDR3 DNA sequence: TGTGCCAGCAGCCTCAGGTGGGAGGGCACCTACGAGCAGTACTTC. Complete variable domain (other parts from reference TRBV7-6 and TRBJ2-7): GAGVSQSPRYKVTKRGQDVALRCDPISGHVSLYWYRQALGQGPEFLTYFNYEAQQDKSGLPNDRFSAERPEGSISTLTIQRTEQRDSAMYRCASSLRWEGTYEQYFGPGTRLTVT.

The chain has TRBV5-6 and TRBJ2-7; the match to TRBD1 covers 8 bases. Per the germline V gene, CDR1 is SGHDT and CDR2 is YYEEEE. The CDR3 sequence is 14 residues long. The V segment lost 4 bases and the J segment 1 base; nucleotides outside the gene matches: 4. CDR3 in DNA: TGTGCCAGCAGCCATTGGACAGGGTCCTACGAGCAGTACTTC. Protein product: CASSHWTGSYEQYF.

This clonotype has just a few counts. The chain employs TRBV15 and TRBJ2-1, with 7 nucleotides matching TRBD2. The V segment lost 0 bases and the J segment 10 bases; nucleotides outside the gene matches: 6. Germline loops: CDR1 LNHNV, CDR2 YYDKDF (reference sequence). This CDR3 comprises 14 residues. CDR3: CATSRDGGVAEQFF. The CDR3 bases are TGTGCCACCAGCAGAGATGGGGGGGTAGCGGAGCAGTTCTTC.

This rearrangement joins TRBV6-5 to TRBJ1-6; no reliable D call. Looked up from germline, CDR1 is MNHEY and CDR2 is SVGAGI. This CDR3 contains 17 residues. Trimming stripped 0 bases from V and 5 bases from J, with 14 bases between. For the CDR3, the DNA is TGTGCCAGCAGTTACTCACGCGTGGCCGGGCATAATTCACCCCTCCACTTT. As protein: CASSYSRVAGHNSPLHF.

Of note for this clonotype: One end of the junction fails to match germline, which may point to a read error. This rearrangement joins TRBV2 to TRBJ1-5; the D gene is possibly TRBD1 (5 bases). CDR1 is SNHLY, CDR2 FYNNEI, per germline. CDR3 length: 17 residues. This CDR3 reads CASSDQGIGGSNQPQHF. The CDR3 nucleotides read TGTGCCAGCAGTGACCAGGGAATTGGCGGTAGCAATCAACCCCAGCATTTT.

The rearrangement uses TRBV21-1 and TRBJ2-6. TRBV21-1 is shown as a pseudogene. The CDR3 spans 17 residues. CDR3 in DNA: TGTGCCAGCAGCAAGCGGGCGGAAGTATCTGGGGCCAACGTCCTGACTTTC. Its translation is CASSKRAEVSGANVLTF.

The chain combines TRBV7-2 with TRBJ1-2; TRBD1 matches at 7 bases. CDR1 and CDR2 from the germline V gene are SGHTA and FQGNSA. J lost 6 bases, V lost 5 bases, and 9 bases had no gene match. The CDR3 length is 14 residues. The CDR3 here is CASSQTGVSHGYTF. The DNA for the CDR3 is TGTGCCAGCAGCCAAACAGGGGTATCCCATGGCTACACCTTC.

V and J are TRBV6-6 and TRBJ2-1; 10 bases align to TRBD2. Per the germline V gene, CDR1 is MNHNY and CDR2 is SVGAGI (reference sequence). Trimming cost V 2 bases and J 15 bases; bases outside gene matches: 7. This CDR3 contains 13 residues. This CDR3 is CASSYVLAGNPFF. CDR3 nucleotide sequence: TGTGCCAGCAGTTACGTACTAGCGGGGAATCCGTTCTTC.

The chain carries TRBV13 and TRBJ2-1; tentatively, D is TRBD2 (6 bases). Germline V gene sequence: CDR1 PRHDT, CDR2 FYEKMQ (reference sequence). There are 15 residues in the CDR3. The germline V and J ends were trimmed by 5 bases and 8 bases, with 19 bases remaining between them. The CDR3 here is CASSHQGGEWDEQFF. For the CDR3, the DNA is TGTGCCAGCAGCCACCAGGGCGGGGAGTGGGATGAGCAGTTCTTC.

V and J are TRBV3-1 and TRBJ2-1; 7 nucleotides align to TRBD1. The CDR3 has 20 residues. Germline assignment: CDR1 LGHDT and CDR2 YNNKEL (reference sequence). J was trimmed by 4 bases and V by 4 bases; bases with no gene match: 22. The DNA of the CDR3 is TGTGCCAGCAGCCCAAGAGGCAGCTTTAGGGGGCAGGGGACATACAATGAGCAGTTCTTC. Its protein product is CASSPRGSFRGQGTYNEQFF.